These 23 T cell receptor beta chains came from one sample sequenced in a study of CD8+ T cells in alopecia areata. Extracted RNA was reverse transcribed into cDNA, the sequencing template. Here immunoSEQ multiplex PCR was the method, and the copy in TCRdb shows in-frame clones only, minus some. The sample holds some 190,000 clones, under 80% seen once. The sample's treatment: oral pan-JAK inhibitor, 5-10 mg twice daily. This specimen consisted of CD4+ T cells sorted from blood, obtained between weeks 47 and 50, from a patient treated with tofacitinib. Receptor source: a human donor with alopecia areata.

V is TRBV27 and J is TRBJ1-2, with TRBD1 identical over 9 bases. The V segment lost 2 bases and the J segment 5 bases; nucleotides outside the gene matches: 9. Per the germline V gene, CDR1 is MNHEY and CDR2 is SMNVEV (reference sequence). The CDR3 loop spans 16 amino acids. CDR3 loop: CASSLVVQGAIYGYTF. DNA of the CDR3: TGTGCCAGCAGTTTAGTGGTACAGGGGGCCATATATGGCTACACCTTC.

V and J are TRBV29-1 and TRBJ1-1; TRBD1 agrees at 8 bases. This CDR3 region has 13 residues. Germline CDR1 is SQVTM and CDR2 is ANQGSEA. Unmatched junction bases numbered 6, after V lost 4 bases and J lost 5 bases. CDR3 nucleotide sequence: TGCAGCGTTGGCCGACAGGGGAGAACTGAAGCTTTCTTT. It specifies CSVGRQGRTEAFF.

This clone was seen a handful of times. This chain uses TRBV29-1 with TRBJ1-2; maybe TRBD1 (6 bases). The CDR3 consists of 14 residues. The V end was cut by 6 bases, the J end by 8 bases, with 22 bases between. From germline, CDR1 is SQVTM and CDR2 ANQGSEA. CDR3: CSVENDRPMFGYTF. CDR3 DNA: TGCAGCGTGGAAAACGACAGGCCCATGTTCGGCTACACCTTC.

This clone was seen repeatedly, ten times or more. This rearrangement joins TRBV27 to TRBJ2-1, with D uncertain. Trimming took off 3 bases at V and 5 bases at J, with 8 bases between the two ends. Germline CDR1 MNHEY, CDR2 SMNVEV (reference sequence). The length of the CDR3 is 13 residues. CDR3 protein: CASSLLVNNEQFF. The CDR3 nucleotides read TGTGCCAGCAGTTTGTTGGTTAACAATGAGCAGTTCTTC.

V is TRBV29-1 and J is TRBJ1-2, with D tentatively TRBD1 (6 bases). The CDR3 is 13 residues long. Germline assignment: CDR1 SQVTM and CDR2 ANQGSEA. Trimming removed 2 bases from V and 8 bases from J, with 15 bases in between. The DNA for the CDR3 is TGCAGCGTTGAAAACAACAGGGTATGGGGCTACACCTTC. It specifies CSVENNRVWGYTF. The entire variable domain, with the rest obtained from reference TRBV29-1 and TRBJ1-2, is as follows: SAVISQKPSRDICQRGTSLTIQCQVDSQVTMMFWYRQQPGQSLTLIATANQGSEATYESGFVIDKFPISRPNLTFSTLTVSNMSPEDSSIYLCSVENNRVWGYTFGSGTRLTVV.

This clone was seen only a few times. The genes are TRBV15 and TRBJ2-7; TRBD2 matches 10 bases. Germline-derived CDR1 and CDR2 are LNHNV and YYDKDF (reference sequence). The trim removed 1 base at V and 3 bases at J, leaving 3 bases unmatched. The CDR3 has 15 amino acids. CDR3 sequence reads: CATSRGLAGVYEQYF. The DNA for the CDR3 is TGTGCCACCAGCAGAGGCCTAGCGGGGGTCTACGAGCAGTACTTC.

The chain has TRBV2 and TRBJ2-4; either TRBD1 or TRBD2 may fit D (5 bases each). Germline V CDR1 and CDR2: SNHLY, FYNNEI. The CDR3 totals 17 residues. Trimming took 3 bases from V and 4 from J, leaving 19 bases between them. The CDR3 loop reads CASSDAFVGDVKNIQYF. The CDR3 coding sequence is TGTGCCAGCAGTGACGCATTTGTTGGGGACGTAAAAAACATTCAGTACTTC.

The gene calls are TRBV7-9 and TRBJ1-5, with unresolved D. The CDR3 is 14 amino acids. Trimming took 0 bases from V and 7 from J, leaving 10 bases between them. The V gene's germline CDR1 is SEHNR and CDR2 FQNEAQ (reference sequence). The DNA for the CDR3 is TGTGCCAGCAGCTTAGCTGGGGATACGCAGCCCCAGCATTTT. Residues: CASSLAGDTQPQHF. Variable domain in full (rest from reference TRBV7-9 and TRBJ1-5): DTGVSQNPRHKITKRGQNVTFRCDPISEHNRLYWYRQTLGQGPEFLTYFQNEAQLEKSRLLSDRFSAERPKGSFSTLEIQRTEQGDSAMYLCASSLAGDTQPQHFGDGTRLSIL.

In regard to this clone: The sample carries other DNA sequences with the same CDR3. This chain connects TRBV5-6 to TRBJ1-2; no firm D call. This CDR3 contains 13 residues. V lost 0 bases to trimming and J lost 2 bases, with 5 bases between them. Germline CDR1 is SGHDT and CDR2 is YYEEEE. The chain's CDR3 is CASSLGRNYGYTF. DNA of the CDR3: TGTGCCAGCAGCTTGGGCAGGAACTATGGCTACACCTTC.

V and J are TRBV30 and TRBJ1-4; TRBD1 agrees at 7 bases. CDR3 length equals 12 residues. V lost 2 bases to trimming and J lost 15 bases; unmatched junction nucleotides: 9. CDR1 GTSNPN and CDR2 SVGIG come from the germline V gene (reference sequence). The CDR3 coding sequence is TGTGCCTGGAGTTACGACAGGGCTAAGTTGTTTTTT. It translates to CAWSYDRAKLFF.

This rearrangement joins TRBV15 to TRBJ1-6, with D hard to call. With 7 bases removed from V and 5 bases from J, the gap between germline ends came to 12 bases. This CDR3 has 14 amino acids. Per germline, CDR1 LNHNV and CDR2 YYDKDF (reference sequence). This chain's CDR3 is CATKVRDDNSPLHF. The CDR3 DNA follows: TGTGCCACCAAGGTACGGGATGATAATTCACCCCTCCACTTT.

The CDR3 spells CASSVRGDTDTQYF. The CDR3 DNA sequence: TGTGCCAGCAGCGTAAGGGGGGATACAGATACGCAGTATTTT. The V call is TRBV9, the J call TRBJ2-3; D is possibly TRBD1 or TRBD2 (6 bases each). The CDR3 runs to 14 residues. Germline CDR1 SGDLS, CDR2 YYNGEE. V lost 1 base to trimming and J lost 3 bases, with 9 bases between them.

The chain joins TRBV9 to TRBJ2-5, with 9 positions matching TRBD1. This CDR3 has 15 residues. V was pared by 0 bases and J by 5 bases, with 5 bases of the junction left unmatched. The germline V gene has CDR1 SGDLS and CDR2 YYNGEE. The CDR3 coding sequence is TGTGCCAGCAGCGTAGGGACAGGGGTCCTGGAGACCCAGTACTTC. Residues: CASSVGTGVLETQYF.

The chain recombines TRBV30 with TRBJ1-1; D gene unclear. V lost 0 bases to trimming and J lost 3 bases, with 17 bases between them. The length of the CDR3 is 16 residues. Germline lookup yields CDR1 GTSNPN and CDR2 SVGIG (reference sequence). The CDR3 here is CAWSVRGGRADTEAFF. Here the CDR3 DNA reads TGTGCCTGGAGTGTTCGGGGTGGGAGGGCTGACACTGAAGCTTTCTTT.

The chain joins TRBV29-1 to TRBJ2-1; D is unresolved. V was shortened by 8 bases and J by 6 bases, with 14 bases between the two germline ends. Germline CDR1 reads SQVTM; CDR2 reads ANQGSEA. CDR3 length equals 12 residues. The CDR3 DNA reads TGCAGCTTCTGCCGGGTCCTCAATGAGCAGTTCTTC. This sequence encodes CSFCRVLNEQFF.

The gene calls are TRBV19 and TRBJ1-1; TRBD1 might be the D (6 bases). The CDR3 is made up of 13 amino acids. Germline CDR1 LNHDA, CDR2 SQIVND (reference sequence). Trimming removed 4 bases from V and 4 bases from J, with 10 bases in between. CDR3 residues: CASSTWDTTEAFF. The CDR3 bases are TGTGCCAGTAGTACTTGGGACACCACTGAAGCTTTCTTT.

The chain carries TRBV9 and TRBJ2-2; D may be TRBD1 (6 bases). Trimming took 2 bases from V and 5 from J, leaving 10 bases between them. Germline CDR1 is SGDLS and CDR2 is YYNGEE. The CDR3 length is 14 residues. CDR3 sequence (DNA): TGTGCCAGCAGCGTGGACAGAAGAACCGGGGAGCTGTTTTTT. Protein: CASSVDRRTGELFF.

In DNA, the CDR3 is TGTGCCAGCAGCCAAGATAGGGGGGCCGGGAACATTCAGTACTTC. Amino acid sequence: CASSQDRGAGNIQYF. The chain carries TRBV4-2 and TRBJ2-4; either TRBD1 or TRBD2 may fit D (6 bases each). Between the trimmed V and J ends, which lost 0 bases and 7 bases, there was a span of 13 bases. The CDR3 covers 15 residues. CDR1 is LGHNA and CDR2 is YNFKEQ in the germline V gene.

This chain uses TRBV2 with TRBJ2-7, with TRBD1 identical over 7 bases. The CDR3 has 14 residues. Looked up from germline, CDR1 is SNHLY and CDR2 is FYNNEI. With 6 bases clipped from V and 1 base from J, the junction kept 6 bases outside the gene matches. The DNA for the CDR3 is TGTGCCAGCAGCCTTATGGGACAGTCCTACGAGCAGTACTTC. Protein sequence: CASSLMGQSYEQYF.

The chain is built from TRBV6-5 and TRBJ1-5, with D maybe TRBD1 (5 bases). Trimming left V 4 bases short and J 5 bases short, with 9 bases between. This CDR3 region has 13 residues. Per germline, CDR1 MNHEY and CDR2 SVGAGI. DNA for the CDR3: TGTGCCAGCAGTTTGACAGTTTATCAGCCCCAGCATTTT. Residues: CASSLTVYQPQHF.

Turning to this clone: The junction shows a germline mismatch at one end, possibly a read error. The rearrangement joins TRBV6-1 to TRBJ1-5, with D possibly being TRBD1 (6 bases). Looked up from germline, CDR1 is MNHNS and CDR2 is SASEGT. The CDR3 has 13 residues. The CDR3 DNA is TGTGCCAGCAGTCGGGGTGGAGGGACACGGACAACTTTT. The encoded protein is CASSRGGGTRTTF.

The chain links TRBV6-1 to TRBJ1-1, with D unresolved. V lost 6 bases to trimming and J lost 1 base, with 9 bases between them. This CDR3 is built from 13 residues. Looked up from germline, CDR1 is MNHNS and CDR2 is SASEGT. The CDR3 sequence is CASSPDGNTEAFF. CDR3 nucleotide sequence: TGTGCCAGCAGCCCCGACGGGAACACTGAAGCTTTCTTT.

The J gene is TRBJ1-2, the V gene TRBV7-2; a possible D gene is TRBD1 (5 bases). This CDR3 spans 14 amino acids. The germline CDR1 and CDR2 sequences are SGHTA and FQGNSA. With 1 base removed from V and 8 bases from J, the gap between germline ends came to 14 bases. The CDR3 region is CASSLERPGSGYTF. For the CDR3, the DNA is TGTGCCAGCAGCTTAGAGCGGCCAGGGAGCGGCTACACCTTC.